Following are 18 T cell receptor beta chains from one sample sequenced in a study of CD8+ T cells in alopecia areata. cDNA serving as the sequencing template came from extracted, reverse transcribed RNA. Profiled with immunoSEQ multiplex PCR; TCRdb holds only in-frame clones, not every one. The data hold fewer than 200,000 clones, with about 60% observed a single time. The treatment was: oral pan-JAK inhibitor, 5-10 mg twice daily. Sequencing used CD8+ T cells sorted from blood, obtained at week 24, from a patient treated with tofacitinib. Source of these receptors: a human donor with alopecia areata.

V is TRBV14 and J is TRBJ2-5, with D unclear. CDR3 size: 12 residues. Germline lookup yields CDR1 SGHDN and CDR2 FVKESK. V dropped 3 bases and J dropped 3 bases, with 5 bases sitting between them. The CDR3 loop reads CASSQWEETQYF. The CDR3 bases are TGTGCCAGCAGCCAGTGGGAAGAGACCCAGTACTTC.

This clone was counted only a few times. The chain couples TRBV4-1 to TRBJ1-2; D remains unclear. Between the trimmed V and J ends, which lost 1 base and 3 bases, there was a span of 12 bases. CDR3 length: 15 amino acids. Per germline, CDR1 MGHRA and CDR2 YSYEKL. In DNA, the CDR3 is TGCGCCAGCAGCCAAGTTTTGGCAGGAGACTATGGCTACACCTTC. This gives the protein CASSQVLAGDYGYTF.

This clone was counted between two and nine times. The CDR3 nucleotides are TGTGCCAGCAGCCAGAGGGCGGCTAGCGGGGGGAATGAGCAGTTCTTC. As protein: CASSQRAASGGNEQFF. V gene TRBV7-9 combines with J gene TRBJ2-1; 11 bases match TRBD2. Trimming cost V 5 bases and J 7 bases; bases outside gene matches: 10. This CDR3 has 16 residues. Germline V gene lookup returns CDR1 SEHNR and CDR2 FQNEAQ (reference sequence).

The chain recombines TRBV5-6 with TRBJ2-1, with D uncertain. CDR3 length: 12 amino acids. Germline V gene sequence: CDR1 SGHDT, CDR2 YYEEEE. V lost 3 bases and J lost 8, with 9 bases in between. The CDR3 is CASSYTRDEQFF. CDR3 DNA sequence: TGTGCCAGCAGCTACACCCGCGATGAGCAGTTCTTC.

This rearrangement joins TRBV13 to TRBJ1-2, with D perhaps TRBD1 (5 bases). V lost 5 bases and J 3 bases, leaving 28 bases between the germline ends. The CDR3 is made up of 19 amino acids. Per the germline V gene, CDR1 is PRHDT and CDR2 is FYEKMQ (reference sequence). This chain's CDR3 is CASSTTSTSRGLNDYGYTF. CDR3 DNA: TGTGCCAGCAGCACTACCTCCACTTCAAGGGGCTTGAACGACTATGGCTACACCTTC.

In this sample, this clone turned up a few times. The V call is TRBV9, the J call TRBJ2-5; 7 nucleotides match TRBD2. CDR3 length equals 15 residues. Germline V gene lookup returns CDR1 SGDLS and CDR2 YYNGEE. Unmatched junction bases numbered 7, after V lost 0 bases and J lost 5 bases. The CDR3 sequence is CASSVGRTRIETQYF. The CDR3 DNA sequence: TGTGCCAGCAGCGTAGGCAGGACTAGGATCGAGACCCAGTACTTC. The variable domain in full, completed from reference TRBV9 and TRBJ2-5, reads DSGVTQTPKHLITATGQRVTLRCSPRSGDLSVYWYQQSLDQGLQFLIQYYNGEERAKGNILERFSAQQFPDLHSELNLSSLELGDSALYFCASSVGRTRIETQYFGPGTRLLVL.

The chain couples TRBV5-6 to TRBJ2-7, with D possibly being TRBD1 or TRBD2 (6 bases each). The V gene's germline CDR1 is SGHDT and CDR2 YYEEEE. Trimming shortened V by 7 bases and J by 2 bases, and 16 bases separated the two germline ends. This CDR3 spans 14 amino acids. This CDR3 is CASGGDIPPYEQYF. In nucleotides, the CDR3 is TGTGCCAGCGGCGGGGACATACCTCCCTACGAGCAGTACTTC.

The V and J genes are TRBV30 and TRBJ2-5; D not certain. The V end was cut by 0 bases, the J end by 0 bases, with 17 bases between. The germline V gene encodes CDR1 GTSNPN and CDR2 SVGIG (reference sequence). CDR3 length: 17 residues. CDR3 sequence: CAWSVFGQSFYQETQYF. CDR3 in DNA: TGTGCCTGGAGTGTATTCGGCCAGAGTTTTTACCAAGAGACCCAGTACTTC. The variable domain in full, completed from reference TRBV30 and TRBJ2-5, reads SQTIHQWPATLVQPVGSPLSLECTVEGTSNPNLYWYRQAAGRGLQLLFYSVGIGQISSEVPQNLSASRPQDRQFILSSKKLLLSDSGFYLCAWSVFGQSFYQETQYFGPGTRLLVL.

The count of this clone is one. The V call is TRBV7-9, the J call TRBJ2-7, with D perhaps matching TRBD2 (7 bases). There are 14 residues in the CDR3. Germline V gene data show CDR1 as SEHNR and CDR2 as FQNEAQ (reference sequence). Trimming took off 5 bases at V and 4 bases at J, with 15 bases between the two ends. The CDR3 reads CASSPTGGAYEQYF. The CDR3, as DNA: TGTGCCAGCAGCCCCACGGGGGGCGCTTACGAGCAGTACTTC.

This rearrangement joins TRBV6-9 to TRBJ1-1; a weak D match, TRBD1 (6 bases). This CDR3 spans 14 amino acids. The ends were cut back, 5 bases at V and 1 base at J, with 11 bases in the middle. Germline V gene sequence: CDR1 MNHGY, CDR2 SVAAGI. The DNA for the CDR3 is TGTGCCAGCAGTCGCAGGACAGAGAACACTGAAGCTTTCTTT. Protein sequence: CASSRRTENTEAFF.

The V and J genes are TRBV27 and TRBJ2-7, with a weak D call TRBD2 (6 bases). Trimming stripped 6 bases from V and 6 bases from J, with 15 bases between. CDR1 and CDR2 (germline): MNHEY, SMNVEV (reference sequence). This CDR3 is 13 amino acids long. The DNA for the CDR3 is TGTGCCAGCAGCCAAGGCATGGGGGGCGAGCAGTACTTC. Translating gives CASSQGMGGEQYF.

The chain recombines TRBV29-1 with TRBJ2-7, with D possibly TRBD2 on 7 matching bases. Germline CDR1 SQVTM, CDR2 ANQGSEA. CDR3 size: 15 residues. Deletions cut 4 bases from V and 2 bases from J, with 18 bases between. The CDR3 reads CSVVGDRGATYEQYF. CDR3 DNA: TGCAGCGTTGTAGGAGATCGGGGGGCTACCTACGAGCAGTACTTC.

Only a few counts were recorded for this clone. The V and J genes are TRBV29-1 and TRBJ2-7, with D maybe TRBD2 (5 bases). In germline, CDR1 is SQVTM, CDR2 ANQGSEA. V was clipped by 7 bases and J by 2 bases, with 12 bases between them. This CDR3 region has 12 residues. CDR3: CSGKSGTYEQYF. CDR3 bases: TGCAGCGGGAAATCGGGGACCTACGAGCAGTACTTC.

The chain joins TRBV29-1 to TRBJ2-7; TRBD1 is a possible D gene (5 bases). The V gene lost 1 base and the J gene lost 1 base, with 11 bases spanning the gap. Looked up from germline, CDR1 is SQVTM and CDR2 is ANQGSEA. This CDR3 has 14 residues. CDR3 sequence reads: CSVEAETESYEQYF. The DNA of the CDR3 is TGCAGCGTTGAAGCCGAGACAGAGTCCTACGAGCAGTACTTC.

The chain carries TRBV2 and TRBJ2-6; possible D gene TRBD1, 6 bases. Trimming removed 7 bases at V and 0 bases at J, with 10 bases between. The CDR3 is made up of 15 amino acids. The V gene's germline CDR1 is SNHLY and CDR2 FYNNEI. This chain's CDR3 is CASTDRPSGANVLTF. CDR3 nucleotide sequence: TGTGCCAGCACCGACAGGCCCTCTGGGGCCAACGTCCTGACTTTC.

This clone was seen a few times. This chain connects TRBV30 to TRBJ2-2; D ambiguous. CDR3 length equals 13 residues. Germline CDR1 GTSNPN, CDR2 SVGIG (reference sequence). V was pared by 5 bases and J by 5 bases, with 12 bases between. The CDR3 DNA sequence: TGTGCCTGGCAACTACCAAATACCGGGGAGCTGTTTTTT. Translated: CAWQLPNTGELFF.

This chain joins TRBV11-2 and TRBJ2-2; a weak D match, TRBD2 (5 bases). The CDR3 has 12 residues. Deletions cut 5 bases from V and 5 bases from J, with 6 bases between. Germline-derived CDR1 and CDR2 are SGHAT and FQNNGV. In DNA form, the CDR3 reads TGTGCCAGCAGCCCGGGGACCGGGGAGCTGTTTTTT. It encodes CASSPGTGELFF.

The chain has TRBV7-9 and TRBJ1-1; maybe TRBD1 (5 bases). V was clipped by 1 base and J by 1 base, with 10 bases between them. The CDR3 length is 15 residues. Germline V gene data show CDR1 as SEHNR and CDR2 as FQNEAQ (reference sequence). This CDR3 is CASSLDGHRNTEAFF. CDR3 in DNA: TGTGCCAGCAGCTTAGACGGACATAGGAACACTGAAGCTTTCTTT.